This is a list of T cell receptor beta chains from one sample in a study of regulatory T cells in long-lasting Graves disease. Using its own MiXCR run on the multiplex PCR reads, TCRdb lists one record per CDR3 protein. The sample records around 400,000 distinct CDR3 sequences, roughly a fifth being singletons. Material: peripheral blood mononuclear cells (PBMCs), obtained when the disease was refractory, from a patient treated with antithyroid drugs. The receptors originated from a female donor with Graves disease. The CDR3 runs from the conserved cysteine through the conserved F or W. D genes are given only for firm matches. The size entry is marked missing in some rows and otherwise reads once, few, many or a size class.

clone size: many
D gene: -
J gene: TRBJ1-4
V gene: TRBV20-1
CDR3 DNA: TGCAGTGCTAAGAGGAGGGGCAATGAAAAACTGTTTTTT
CDR3 protein: CSAKRRGNEKLFF

clone size: -
D gene: -
J gene: TRBJ2-1
V gene: TRBV14
CDR3 DNA: TGTGCCAGCAGCCAAGTCGGCGGCTCCTACAATGAGCAGTTCTTC
CDR3 protein: CASSQVGGSYNEQFF

clone size: -
D gene: -
J gene: TRBJ1-1
V gene: TRBV19
CDR3 DNA: TGTGCCAGTAGTCCCGTGGGCGGGCGGGGGTTTTTGGACACTGAAGCTTTCTTT
CDR3 protein: CASSPVGGRGFLDTEAFF

clone size: -
D gene: -
J gene: TRBJ2-1
V gene: TRBV20-1
CDR3 DNA: TGCAGTGCTAGTCGCTGGGACTCTTACAATGAGCAGTTCTTC
CDR3 protein: CSASRWDSYNEQFF

clone size: -
D gene: -
J gene: TRBJ2-2
V gene: TRBV9
CDR3 DNA: TGTGCCAGCAGCATCCAGTGGGGCGACACCGGGGAGCTGTTTTTT
CDR3 protein: CASSIQWGDTGELFF

clone size: few
D gene: -
J gene: TRBJ2-7
V gene: TRBV20-1
CDR3 DNA: TGCAGTGCGACCGGGACACGACAACCTTTTGAGCAGTACTTC
CDR3 protein: CSATGTRQPFEQYF

clone size: many
D gene: TRBD2
J gene: TRBJ2-1
V gene: TRBV28
CDR3 DNA: TGTGCCAGCAGTTTATTTTTGACTAGCGGGAGTAGTACTGAGCAGTTCTTC
CDR3 protein: CASSLFLTSGSSTEQFF

clone size: many
D gene: TRBD2
J gene: TRBJ2-5
V gene: TRBV10-3
CDR3 DNA: TGTGCCATCAGTGAGTCGCGCGCTAGCGGGAGTCGGGAGACCCAGTACTTC
CDR3 protein: CAISESRASGSRETQYF

clone size: many
D gene: -
J gene: TRBJ2-7
V gene: TRBV28
CDR3 DNA: TGTGCCAGCAGTTCCTACAGGGACGAGCAGTACTTC
CDR3 protein: CASSSYRDEQYF

clone size: many
D gene: TRBD1
J gene: TRBJ2-7
V gene: TRBV27
CDR3 DNA: TGTGCCAGCAGTTCACAACAGGGGTGGTCCTACGAGCAGTACTTC
CDR3 protein: CASSSQQGWSYEQYF

clone size: -
D gene: -
J gene: TRBJ1-3
V gene: TRBV7-9
CDR3 DNA: TGTGCCAGCAGCTCCGGATCGGGCACCTCTGGAAACACCATATATTTT
CDR3 protein: CASSSGSGTSGNTIYF

clone size: many
D gene: -
J gene: TRBJ2-7
V gene: TRBV28
CDR3 DNA: TGTGCCAGCAGTTTATCGCAGGTCTCGGAGCAGTACTTC
CDR3 protein: CASSLSQVSEQYF

clone size: -
D gene: TRBD1
J gene: TRBJ2-5
V gene: TRBV2
CDR3 DNA: TGTGCCAGCAGTGAGGGGCAGGGGGCCGGAGAGACCCAGTACTTC
CDR3 protein: CASSEGQGAGETQYF

clone size: -
D gene: -
J gene: TRBJ1-1
V gene: TRBV4-1
CDR3 DNA: TGCGCCAGCAGCCAAGCCATCAAAGTCCCTGAAGCTTTCTTT
CDR3 protein: CASSQAIKVPEAFF

clone size: many
D gene: -
J gene: TRBJ2-2
V gene: TRBV6-1
CDR3 DNA: TGTGCCAGCAGTGAGCAGACACGACAGAGGGTGAACACCGGGGAGCTGTTTTTT
CDR3 protein: CASSEQTRQRVNTGELFF

clone size: -
D gene: TRBD2
J gene: TRBJ2-5
V gene: TRBV7-9
CDR3 DNA: TGTGCCAGCAGCCTGGGAGAGACTAGCCCCTACCAAGAGACCCAGTACTTC
CDR3 protein: CASSLGETSPYQETQYF

clone size: many
D gene: -
J gene: TRBJ2-7
V gene: TRBV7-2
CDR3 DNA: TGTGCCAGCAGCAGAGACGCAGGCTACGAGCAGTACTTC
CDR3 protein: CASSRDAGYEQYF

clone size: many
D gene: -
J gene: TRBJ2-5
V gene: TRBV16
CDR3 DNA: TGTGCCAGCAGCCAGGGTCGGCGGGCCTCGCAAGAGACCCAGTACTTC
CDR3 protein: CASSQGRRASQETQYF

clone size: -
D gene: TRBD2
J gene: TRBJ2-1
V gene: TRBV6-1
CDR3 DNA: TGTGCCAGCACCCTAACTAGCGGGGGATACAATGAGCAGTTCTTC
CDR3 protein: CASTLTSGGYNEQFF

clone size: few
D gene: -
J gene: TRBJ1-1
V gene: TRBV11-2
CDR3 DNA: TGTGCCAGCAGCCCACAGTCGGTTCAGGGGACTGAAGCTTTCTTT
CDR3 protein: CASSPQSVQGTEAFF

clone size: -
D gene: TRBD1
J gene: TRBJ1-1
V gene: TRBV5-4
CDR3 DNA: TGTGCCAGCACCGAAGGGGGCCTGGGGACTGAAGCTTTCTTT
CDR3 protein: CASTEGGLGTEAFF

clone size: few
D gene: -
J gene: TRBJ1-4
V gene: TRBV6-5
CDR3 DNA: TGTGCCAGCAGTTCGGGACCTTCTTTGGAACTGTTTTTT
CDR3 protein: CASSSGPSLELFF

clone size: few
D gene: TRBD1
J gene: TRBJ2-7
V gene: TRBV19
CDR3 DNA: TGTGCCAGTAGTATCGGGGACAGGGCCCCCTACGAGCAGTACTTC
CDR3 protein: CASSIGDRAPYEQYF

clone size: -
D gene: -
J gene: TRBJ1-2
V gene: TRBV12-3/TRBV12-4
CDR3 DNA: TGTGCCAGCAGTTTATCGAGGAGATATGGCTACACCTTC
CDR3 protein: CASSLSRRYGYTF

clone size: few
D gene: -
J gene: TRBJ1-1
V gene: TRBV12-3/TRBV12-4
CDR3 DNA: TGTGCCAGCAGTTTTATAGGATTTCGGAACACTGAAGCTTTCTTT
CDR3 protein: CASSFIGFRNTEAFF

clone size: -
D gene: -
J gene: TRBJ1-2
V gene: TRBV6-1
CDR3 DNA: TGTGCCAGCAGGGACCGACAGGTCCCACGTAGGGGATATGGCTACACCTTC
CDR3 protein: CASRDRQVPRRGYGYTF

clone size: -
D gene: TRBD2
J gene: TRBJ2-1
V gene: TRBV29-1
CDR3 DNA: TGCAGCGTCGACCCCCTAGCGGACAATGAGCAGTTCTTC
CDR3 protein: CSVDPLADNEQFF

clone size: few
D gene: -
J gene: TRBJ2-7
V gene: TRBV19
CDR3 DNA: TGTGCCAGTAGTATCTCAGACACCCTCGAGCAGTACTTC
CDR3 protein: CASSISDTLEQYF

clone size: once
D gene: TRBD1
J gene: TRBJ2-7
V gene: TRBV14
CDR3 DNA: TGTGCCAGCAGCCAAACACAGGGGGCGGGGGAGCAGTACTTC
CDR3 protein: CASSQTQGAGEQYF

clone size: few
D gene: TRBD1
J gene: TRBJ2-7
V gene: TRBV19
CDR3 DNA: TGTGCCAGTAGTATGCGAAGACAGGGGTCCTACGAGCAGTACTTC
CDR3 protein: CASSMRRQGSYEQYF

clone size: -
D gene: -
J gene: TRBJ2-5
V gene: TRBV12-3/TRBV12-4
CDR3 DNA: TGTGCCGGCAGTTTAGGGGTCCCATTGGGAGAGACCCAGTACTTC
CDR3 protein: CAGSLGVPLGETQYF

clone size: few
D gene: -
J gene: TRBJ2-5
V gene: TRBV4-1
CDR3 DNA: TGCGCCAGCAGCCAAAGATCTGGGGGGGGCCGGATTGAGACCCAGTACTTC
CDR3 protein: CASSQRSGGGRIETQYF

clone size: -
D gene: -
J gene: TRBJ1-5
V gene: TRBV30
CDR3 DNA: TGTGCCTGGAGTACAACAGGGAATAGCAATCAGCCCCAGCATTTT
CDR3 protein: CAWSTTGNSNQPQHF

clone size: -
D gene: TRBD2
J gene: TRBJ2-1
V gene: TRBV10-2
CDR3 DNA: TGCGCCAGCAACAGCGGGAGTAAGACTCGCTCCTACAATGAGCAGTTCTTC
CDR3 protein: CASNSGSKTRSYNEQFF

clone size: -
D gene: -
J gene: TRBJ1-3
V gene: TRBV5-1
CDR3 DNA: TGCGCCAGCAGCTTGAATGGAAACACCATATATTTT
CDR3 protein: CASSLNGNTIYF

clone size: -
D gene: -
J gene: TRBJ1-1
V gene: TRBV20-1
CDR3 DNA: TGCAGTGCTAGAAACCCAAGGGGACCCGGCACTGAAGCTTTCTTT
CDR3 protein: CSARNPRGPGTEAFF

clone size: -
D gene: TRBD1
J gene: TRBJ1-1
V gene: TRBV6-1
CDR3 DNA: TGTGGCAGCAGTCGAGACAGGGAAAGGGCTGAAGCTTTCTTT
CDR3 protein: CGSSRDRERAEAFF

clone size: few
D gene: -
J gene: TRBJ2-5
V gene: TRBV4-1
CDR3 DNA: TGCGCCAGCAGCCAGGGGAGATGGGGAGAGACCCAGTACTTC
CDR3 protein: CASSQGRWGETQYF

clone size: many
D gene: -
J gene: TRBJ1-6
V gene: TRBV27
CDR3 DNA: TGTGCCACCAGAGGAGGAGGGAATTCACCCCTCCACTTT
CDR3 protein: CATRGGGNSPLHF

clone size: -
D gene: TRBD1
J gene: TRBJ1-1
V gene: TRBV29-1
CDR3 DNA: TGCAGCGGGGCAGGGGGAATGAACACTGAAGCTTTCTTT
CDR3 protein: CSGAGGMNTEAFF

clone size: -
D gene: TRBD2
J gene: TRBJ2-1
V gene: TRBV2
CDR3 DNA: TGTGCCAGCAGTGAGAGCAACCCGACTAGCGGGAGGAGAGATTCCTACAATGAGCAGTTCTTC
CDR3 protein: CASSESNPTSGRRDSYNEQFF

clone size: -
D gene: TRBD2
J gene: TRBJ2-2
V gene: TRBV6-1
CDR3 DNA: TGTGCCACCGAATCTTCCGGACTAGCGGGAGTGAGCACCGGGGAGCTGTTTTTT
CDR3 protein: CATESSGLAGVSTGELFF

clone size: -
D gene: -
J gene: TRBJ2-7
V gene: TRBV20-1
CDR3 DNA: TGCAGTGCCCGGGACAGGGGGACTAGCGGGTCCTACGAGCAGTACTTC
CDR3 protein: CSARDRGTSGSYEQYF

clone size: many
D gene: -
J gene: TRBJ2-7
V gene: TRBV27
CDR3 DNA: TGTGCCAGCACCCGCCCTCACTACCGCTCCTACGAGCAGTACTTC
CDR3 protein: CASTRPHYRSYEQYF